This T cell receptor beta chain was recovered during a study of human T cells and chemical hapten exposure. Study overall: Patients had diphenylcyclopropenone applied to the scalp weekly throughout the approximately 22-week study. Patch tests containing 0.01% DPC, applied to the upper back, were read at 6 days. Whole-study findings and limits: Patch test score was positively correlated with the counts of TCRs that had expanded at PT1.

Time point here: patch test 3, about 24 weeks after DPC sensitization. Indicated treatment: therapeutic diphenylcyclopropenone sensitization with weekly scalp DPC. Blood was collected ahead of every patch test applied. One entry per CDR3 protein results from TCRdb running MiXCR on the RACE reads. This repertoire shows about 190,000 distinct CDR3 sequences, 24% found once; its top ten account for 2% to 2.5%. The CDR3 contains 15 residues. Trimming stripped 4 bases from V and 1 base from J, with 15 bases between. Per germline, CDR1 SGDLS and CDR2 YYNGEE. Note on this clonotype: Its antigen is unknown.

The sample in question was whole blood, obtained in connection with sensitization to the hapten diphenylcyclopropenone (DPC). The sequence was collected from a woman aged 35 to 49 with alopecia areata. Some clones in this sample may be carry-over from other donors' samples. The rearrangement uses TRBV9 and TRBJ2-7; the D gene is possibly TRBD1 (6 bases). The CDR3 loop is CASSPSGGRSYEQYF. The CDR3 region has the DNA TGTGCCAGCAGCCCTAGTGGGGGCAGGTCCTACGAGCAGTACTTC.